What follows are 11 T cell receptor beta chains derived from one specimen sequenced in a study of blood T cell repertoires in COVID-19. Here immunoSEQ multiplex PCR was the method, and the copy in TCRdb shows in-frame clones only, minus some. The sample has 190,000 or so clones, about 81% seen once. Sequencing input: peripheral blood. These receptors were taken from a woman at least 80 years old with COVID-19, enrolled during active disease.

V usage is TRBV24-1 and J usage is TRBJ2-3, with D unresolved. V lost 6 bases and J lost 14, with 14 bases in between. Germline V gene sequence: CDR1 KGHDR, CDR2 SFDVKD. This CDR3 spans 11 amino acids. Here the CDR3 DNA reads TGTGCCACCAGTATTGGAGCCCTTCGGTATTTT. Translated, it gives CATSIGALRYF.

V and J are TRBV3-1 (or the pseudogene TRBV3-2) and TRBJ1-1; a weak D match, TRBD1 (6 bases). This CDR3 is built from 14 residues. Trimming took off 4 bases at V and 4 bases at J, with 13 bases between the two ends. CDR1 is LGHDT and CDR2 is YNNKEL in the germline V gene (reference sequence). The CDR3 loop reads CASSPQGKGTEAFF. The CDR3 nucleotides read TGTGCCAGCAGCCCCCAGGGGAAGGGCACTGAAGCTTTCTTT.

V usage is TRBV7-9 and J usage is TRBJ1-3; TRBD1 is a possible D gene (6 bases). The V gene's germline CDR1 is SEHNR and CDR2 FQNEAQ (reference sequence). V lost 2 bases to trimming and J lost 4 bases, with 15 bases between them. This CDR3 contains 16 residues. DNA for the CDR3: TGTGCCAGCAGCTTACGGGCAGGGGAACCGGGAAACACCATATATTTT. Translating it yields CASSLRAGEPGNTIYF.

The chain joins TRBV9 to TRBJ2-2; 10 bases map to TRBD2. Trimming at V came to 4 bases and at J to 3 bases, leaving 6 bases not matched to a gene. Germline V lookup: CDR1 SGDLS, CDR2 YYNGEE. The CDR3 has 16 residues. The CDR3 sequence: CASSILAGAHTGELFF. The DNA of the CDR3 is TGTGCCAGCAGCATTCTAGCGGGGGCCCACACCGGGGAGCTGTTTTTT.

The genes are TRBV6-1 and TRBJ2-3, with 8 bases identical to TRBD1. The ends lost 6 bases at V and 7 bases at J; junction bases unmatched: 6. The CDR3 sequence is 13 residues long. In germline, CDR1 is MNHNS, CDR2 SASEGT. The DNA for the CDR3 is TGTGCCAGCAGGGCAGGGGGCGCTTATACGCAGTATTTT. It is translated as CASRAGGAYTQYF.

This clone was seen more than once but under ten times. The chain uses TRBV27 and TRBJ1-3; D is perhaps TRBD1 (5 bases). This CDR3 has 14 amino acids. Germline CDR1 and CDR2: MNHEY and SMNVEV (reference sequence). Between the trimmed V and J ends, which lost 5 bases and 1 base, there was a span of 9 bases. As DNA, the CDR3 is TGTGCCAGCAGTCCTGGGGCTTCTGGAAACACCATATATTTT. Residues: CASSPGASGNTIYF.

The chain combines TRBV14 with TRBJ1-2, with D maybe TRBD1 (5 bases). V dropped 4 bases and J dropped 0 bases, with 6 bases sitting between them. CDR1 is SGHDN, CDR2 FVKESK, per germline. The CDR3 length is 13 residues. CDR3 loop: CASSPGSNYGYTF. CDR3 DNA sequence: TGTGCCAGCAGCCCAGGGTCTAACTATGGCTACACCTTC. The whole variable domain, filled in from reference TRBV14 and TRBJ1-2, reads EAGVTQFPSHSVIEKGQTVTLRCDPISGHDNLYWYRRVMGKEIKFLLHFVKESKQDESGMPNNRFLAERTGGTYSTLKVQPAELEDSGVYFCASSPGSNYGYTFGSGTRLTVV.

J is TRBJ2-5 and V is TRBV3-1 (or the pseudogene TRBV3-2); 8 bases are shared with TRBD2. Germline V CDR1 and CDR2: LGHDT, YNNKEL (reference sequence). The ends lost 0 bases at V and 9 bases at J; junction bases unmatched: 3. This CDR3 is built from 13 residues. DNA for the CDR3: TGTGCCAGCAGCCAAGATTTAGCGGGACCCCAGTACTTC. Protein product: CASSQDLAGPQYF.

V usage is TRBV5-6 and J usage is TRBJ2-7; D might be TRBD2 (5 bases). V was cut by 0 bases and J by 0 bases, with 13 bases left in between. Per germline, CDR1 SGHDT and CDR2 YYEEEE. This CDR3 is built from 16 residues. The CDR3: CASSLGRGYGSYEQYF. In nucleotides, the CDR3 is TGTGCCAGCAGCTTGGGGAGAGGGTATGGCTCCTACGAGCAGTACTTC.

J is TRBJ2-5 and V is TRBV27; D gene uncertain. Germline V gene sequence: CDR1 MNHEY, CDR2 SMNVEV (reference sequence). V lost 4 bases to trimming and J lost 0 bases, with 15 bases between them. CDR3 length: 16 residues. The CDR3: CASSSLPWQNQETQYF. CDR3 in DNA: TGTGCCAGCAGTTCCCTCCCGTGGCAGAACCAAGAGACCCAGTACTTC.

The chain is built from TRBV2 and TRBJ1-6, with D maybe TRBD1 (6 bases). The V gene's germline CDR1 is SNHLY and CDR2 FYNNEI. The CDR3 loop spans 13 amino acids. The ends were cut back, 7 bases at V and 6 bases at J, with 10 bases in the middle. The CDR3 sequence is CASILDSNSPLHF. CDR3 sequence (DNA): TGTGCCAGCATTCTGGACAGTAATTCACCCCTCCACTTT.